This TCR beta chain was recorded in a study of T-cell memory formation after mild COVID-19. This CDR3 comprises 14 residues. In germline, CDR1 is SGHTA, CDR2 FQGNSA. V lost 4 bases to trimming and J lost 6 bases, with 15 bases between them. In TCRdb, the 5' RACE reads were re-called with MiXCR into one record per CDR3 protein. The data show roughly 350,000 distinct CDR3 sequences, roughly 13% seen once. This receptor was identified in a man aged 18 to 30 who had mild COVID-19 (a few samples of this study predate the infection). Cell type and time point are not known. The gene calls are TRBV7-2 and TRBJ1-2; weak D call: TRBD1 (6 bases). The sample taken for sequencing was PBMCs or a T cell subset sorted from them (not recorded which). The CDR3 protein is CASSSGRGCDGYTF. The CDR3 DNA reads TGTGCCAGCAGCTCTGGGAGGGGGTGTGATGGCTACACCTTC. Variable domain in full (rest from reference TRBV7-2 and TRBJ1-2): GAGVSQSPSNKVTEKGKDVELRCDPISGHTALYWYRQSLGQGLEFLIYFQGNSAPDKSGLPSDRFSAERTGGSVSTLTIQRTQQEDSAVYLCASSSGRGCDGYTFGSGTRLTVV.